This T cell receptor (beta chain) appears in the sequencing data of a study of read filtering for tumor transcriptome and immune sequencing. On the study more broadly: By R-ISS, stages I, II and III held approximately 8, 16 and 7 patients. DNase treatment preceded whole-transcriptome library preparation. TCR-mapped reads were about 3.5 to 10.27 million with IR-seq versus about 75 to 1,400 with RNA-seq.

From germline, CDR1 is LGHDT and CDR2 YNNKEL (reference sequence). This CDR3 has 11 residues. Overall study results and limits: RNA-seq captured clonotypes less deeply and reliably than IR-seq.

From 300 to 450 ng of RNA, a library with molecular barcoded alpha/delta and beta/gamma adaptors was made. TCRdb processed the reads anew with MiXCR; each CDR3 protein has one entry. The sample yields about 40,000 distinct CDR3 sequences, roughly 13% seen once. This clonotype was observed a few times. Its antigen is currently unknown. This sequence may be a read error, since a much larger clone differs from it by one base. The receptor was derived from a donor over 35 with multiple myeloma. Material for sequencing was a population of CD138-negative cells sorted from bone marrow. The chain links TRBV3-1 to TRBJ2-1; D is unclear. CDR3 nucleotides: TGTGCCAGCAGCCGAGAGAATGGGCAGTTCTTC. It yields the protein CASSRENGQFF.